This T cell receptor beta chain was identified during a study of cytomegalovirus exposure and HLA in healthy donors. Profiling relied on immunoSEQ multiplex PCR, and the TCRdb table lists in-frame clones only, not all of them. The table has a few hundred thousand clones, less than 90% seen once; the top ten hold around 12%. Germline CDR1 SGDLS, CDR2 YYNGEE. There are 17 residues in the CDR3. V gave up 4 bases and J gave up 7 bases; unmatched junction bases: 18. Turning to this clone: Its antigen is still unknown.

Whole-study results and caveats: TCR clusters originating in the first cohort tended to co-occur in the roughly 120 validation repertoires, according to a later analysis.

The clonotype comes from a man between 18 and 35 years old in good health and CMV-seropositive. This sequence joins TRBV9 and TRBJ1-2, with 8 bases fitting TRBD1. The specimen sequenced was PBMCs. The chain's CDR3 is CASSTPLGQGNVRGYTF. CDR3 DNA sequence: TGTGCCAGCAGCACCCCACTAGGACAGGGTAACGTCCGTGGCTACACCTTC. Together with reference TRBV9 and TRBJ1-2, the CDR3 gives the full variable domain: DSGVTQTPKHLITATGQRVTLRCSPRSGDLSVYWYQQSLDQGLQFLIQYYNGEERAKGNILERFSAQQFPDLHSELNLSSLELGDSALYFCASSTPLGQGNVRGYTFGSGTRLTVV.